Reported below is one T cell receptor beta chain. These data originate in a study of blood T cell repertoires in COVID-19. In the study overall: Samples of COVID-19 (acute and convalescent) were obtained from the United States, Italy and Spain. From T cells, B-cell-depleted T cells, or PBMCs came the material, which was cDNA or gDNA.

The germline V and J ends were trimmed by 3 bases and 5 bases, with 12 bases remaining between them. Germline values: CDR1 SGHNT, CDR2 YYREEE (reference sequence). The CDR3 is 13 residues long. In the authors' workflow: Amplification of reference gene primers was used by the study to estimate nucleated cell counts. The assay was immunoSEQ multiplex PCR, and TCRdb's table has in-frame clones only and misses some. That table is the source of V, J and clone size, and D and trimming were worked out from the DNA. Of more than 250,000 clones listed, 89% are singletons. The sample was peripheral blood. The sequence came from a man between 18 and 29 years old who had recovered from COVID-19. The chain joins TRBV5-4 to TRBJ2-7; no clear D gene. CDR3 nucleotide sequence: TGTGCCAGCAGCTCTCAGACTGAAGACGAGCAGTACTTC. It is translated as CASSSQTEDEQYF. Filled out from reference TRBV5-4 and TRBJ2-7, the complete variable domain reads ETGVTQSPTHLIKTRGQQVTLRCSSQSGHNTVSWYQQALGQGPQFIFQYYREEENGRGNFPPRFSGLQFPNYSSELNVNALELDDSALYLCASSSQTEDEQYFGPGTRLTVT.